The rows below give T cell receptor beta chains drawn from one sample of a study of T cells in pancreatic ductal adenocarcinoma. The repertoire was sequenced with immunoSEQ multiplex PCR; TCRdb's copy has only in-frame clones and lacks some. The table has 85,000 to 120,000 clones, about 95% seen once. The sequenced sample was PBMCs. These receptors all come from a human donor with pancreatic ductal adenocarcinoma. CDR3s include the opening cysteine and the closing phenylalanine or tryptophan. The D gene is left open where the match is weak. Size tells how often a clone was seen (once, few, many) or the class of an expanded clone, and some rows leave it out.

V,J,size,D,DNA,CDR3
TRBV6-1,TRBJ2-2,-,TRBD1,TGTGCCAGCACCACACAGGGGGCCGGGGAGCTGTTTTTT,CASTTQGAGELFF
TRBV5-1,TRBJ2-4,-,TRBD2,TGCGCCAGCAGCTTGGGGGGGAGGGAGATTCAGTACTTC,CASSLGGREIQYF
TRBV5-1,TRBJ2-3,-,-,TGCGCCAGCAGCTTGATGCGGCCCACTACGGATACGCAGTATTTT,CASSLMRPTTDTQYF
TRBV6-6,TRBJ2-3,-,TRBD2,TGTGCCAGCACCCACGGGAGGTATTATACGCAGTATTTT,CASTHGRYYTQYF
TRBV10-3,TRBJ1-3,-,-,TGTGCCATCAGTGAGTTTAGGGGTAGAACCATATATTTT,CAISEFRGRTIYF
TRBV11-3,TRBJ2-2,-,TRBD2,TGTGCCAGCAGCTTAAGCGGGGACACCGGGGAGCTGTTTTTT,CASSLSGDTGELFF
TRBV9,TRBJ1-2,-,-,TGTGCCAGCAGCGTAGCTCAAGGGGGTCCATATACCTTC,CASSVAQGGPYTF
TRBV18,TRBJ2-1,few,-,TGTGCCAGCTCACCAATAGACAATGAGCAGTTCTTC,CASSPIDNEQFF
TRBV30,TRBJ1-1,-,-,TGTGCCTGGAGCCCCAAGGTGGGCAGGGAAGCTTTCTTT,CAWSPKVGREAFF
TRBV9,TRBJ2-3,once,TRBD1,TGTGCCAGCAGTCCCACAGGGGGTCACACAGATACGCAGTATTTT,CASSPTGGHTDTQYF
TRBV10-1,TRBJ2-1,-,-,TGCGCCAGCAGTGATGAGCGAGCTTACAATGAGCAGTTCTTC,CASSDERAYNEQFF
TRBV10-3,TRBJ2-7,-,TRBD2,TGTGCCATCGCGCGGGAGGGCCCTCGGGACGAGCAGTACTTC,CAIAREGPRDEQYF
TRBV5-1,TRBJ2-5,-,TRBD2,TGCGCCAGCAGCTGGGCCAGCGGGGGGCAAAAGACCCAGTACTTC,CASSWASGGQKTQYF
TRBV2,TRBJ2-5,-,TRBD1,TGTGCCAGCAGCGATGGGACAGGGGCCCTTCGGGTGGAGACCCAGTACTTC,CASSDGTGALRVETQYF
TRBV7-8,TRBJ2-3,-,-,TGTGCCAGCAGACGACAGGGCACAGATACGCAGTATTTT,CASRRQGTDTQYF
TRBV5-4,TRBJ2-3,-,-,TGTGCCAGCAGTTACACAGATACGCAGTATTTT,CASSYTDTQYF
TRBV11-2,TRBJ1-3,few,-,TGTGCCAGCAGCTTAGCAGGGATCGGAAACACCATATATTTT,CASSLAGIGNTIYF
TRBV5-1,TRBJ2-7,-,TRBD2,TGCGCCAGCAGCGCTAGCGGGATGAGCTCCTACGAGCAGTACTTC,CASSASGMSSYEQYF
TRBV27,TRBJ1-2,-,-,TGTGCCAGCAGTTTGGGCAGGGGCCTTCGGTATGGCTACACCTTC,CASSLGRGLRYGYTF
TRBV5-1,TRBJ1-4,-,-,TGCGCCAGCAGCTTGGGGAGGCCAGATGAAAAACTGTTTTTT,CASSLGRPDEKLFF
TRBV5-1,TRBJ1-3,-,-,TGCGCCAGCGGAAGGGACTCGAGCTCTGGAAACACCATATATTTT,CASGRDSSSGNTIYF
TRBV6-5,TRBJ1-2,-,TRBD1,TGTGCCAGCAGTTCCCCGGGACAGGGGGAGGTTGGCTACACCTTC,CASSSPGQGEVGYTF
TRBV27,TRBJ2-5,-,TRBD2,TGTGCCAGCAGTTCACTAGCGGGAGGGATTAAAGAGACCCAGTACTTC,CASSSLAGGIKETQYF